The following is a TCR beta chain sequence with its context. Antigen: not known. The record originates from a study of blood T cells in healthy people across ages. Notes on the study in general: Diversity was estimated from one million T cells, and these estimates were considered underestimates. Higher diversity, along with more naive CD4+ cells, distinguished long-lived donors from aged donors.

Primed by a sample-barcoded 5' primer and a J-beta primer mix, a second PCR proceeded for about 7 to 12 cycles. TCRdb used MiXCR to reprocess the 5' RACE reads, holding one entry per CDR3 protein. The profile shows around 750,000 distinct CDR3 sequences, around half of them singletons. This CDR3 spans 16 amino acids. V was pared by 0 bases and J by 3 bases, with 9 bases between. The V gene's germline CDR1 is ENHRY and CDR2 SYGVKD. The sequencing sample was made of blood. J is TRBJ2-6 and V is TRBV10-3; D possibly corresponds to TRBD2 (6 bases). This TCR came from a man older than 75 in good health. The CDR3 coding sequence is TGTGCCATCAGTGAGTCGACGGGGGTTGGGGCCAACGTCCTGACTTTC. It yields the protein CAISESTGVGANVLTF.